The 8 T cell receptor beta chains below come from one sample, sequenced in a study of blood T cell repertoires in COVID-19. Data came from immunoSEQ multiplex PCR; TCRdb stores just in-frame clones and leaves some out. The sample carries 57,000 or so clones, about 86% recorded once. The sample taken for sequencing was peripheral blood. Source of these receptors: a human donor in a cohort sampled during active COVID-19.

This clone appeared a single time. V and J are TRBV12-5 and TRBJ2-1; D gene uncertain. Germline CDR1 LGHNT, CDR2 FRNRAP. Trimming pared 6 bases from V and 0 bases from J, leaving 9 bases between. CDR3 length equals 14 residues. Here the CDR3 DNA reads TGTGCTAGTGGCCCTAGTCTCTCCTACAATGAGCAGTTCTTC. Protein product: CASGPSLSYNEQFF. The full variable domain, rest sourced from reference TRBV12-5 and TRBJ2-1, is DARVTQTPRHKVTEMGQEVTMRCQPILGHNTVFWYRQTMMQGLELLAYFRNRAPLDDSGMPKDRFSAEMPDATLATLKIQPSEPRDSAVYFCASGPSLSYNEQFFGPGTRLTVL.

The chain has TRBV9 and TRBJ2-7, with D possibly matching TRBD1 (5 bases). Looked up from germline, CDR1 is SGDLS and CDR2 is YYNGEE. The CDR3 has 14 amino acids. The V and J ends lost 3 bases and 1 base respectively, with 11 bases between them. This chain's CDR3 is CASSGKGVSYEQYF. CDR3 nucleotide sequence: TGTGCCAGCAGCGGTAAAGGGGTGTCCTACGAGCAGTACTTC.

This chain's CDR3 is CASSYSTGRPDTQYF. Written as DNA, the CDR3 is TGTGCCAGCAGTTACTCGACAGGGAGACCAGATACGCAGTATTTT. V and J are TRBV6-5 and TRBJ2-3; 7 bases fit TRBD1. Trimming removed 0 bases from V and 4 bases from J; junction bases left unmatched: 4. The CDR3 runs to 15 residues. Germline V gene data show CDR1 as MNHEY and CDR2 as SVGAGI.

The V call is TRBV19, the J call TRBJ2-7, with D possibly being TRBD1 (6 bases). This CDR3 is built from 13 residues. Trimming took off 4 bases at V and 3 bases at J, with 10 bases between the two ends. Per the germline V gene, CDR1 is LNHDA and CDR2 is SQIVND (reference sequence). CDR3 loop: CASSRQVHYEQYF. The CDR3 nucleotides read TGTGCCAGTAGTAGACAGGTCCACTACGAGCAGTACTTC.

Written as DNA, the CDR3 is TGTGCCAGCAGTTCAGGCCGGACCCAGCATTTT. It is translated as CASSSGRTQHF. The chain has TRBV12-3 or TRBV12-4 and TRBJ1-5, with unresolved D. The CDR3 totals 11 residues. Trimming took 4 bases from V and 11 from J, leaving 9 bases between them.

The chain uses TRBV5-4 and TRBJ2-1; 7 bases match TRBD2. Germline CDR1 reads SGHNT; CDR2 reads YYREEE (reference sequence). The junction had 3 bases not matched to a gene; V was cut back by 3 bases and J by 0 bases. The length of the CDR3 is 15 residues. Here the CDR3 reads CASSSGTNSYNEQFF. CDR3 DNA: TGTGCCAGCAGCTCGGGGACTAACTCCTACAATGAGCAGTTCTTC.

The sample holds a few counts of this clone. V is TRBV4-1 and J is TRBJ1-5; maybe TRBD1 (5 bases). The CDR3 extends over 15 amino acids. V lost 4 bases to trimming and J lost 1 base, with 11 bases between them. Germline CDR1 and CDR2: MGHRA and YSYEKL. The chain's CDR3 is CASSPSQGSNQPQHF. Here the CDR3 DNA reads TGCGCCAGCAGCCCCTCGCAGGGCAGCAATCAGCCCCAGCATTTT.

The V and J genes are TRBV21-1 and TRBJ1-3; the table's TRBD1 call for D was not verified on the DNA. TRBV21-1 is reported as a pseudogene. The CDR3 covers 13 residues. The CDR3: CASSKEGVNTIYF. CDR3 coding DNA: TGTGCCAGCAGCAAGGAAGGGGTGAACACCATATATTTT.